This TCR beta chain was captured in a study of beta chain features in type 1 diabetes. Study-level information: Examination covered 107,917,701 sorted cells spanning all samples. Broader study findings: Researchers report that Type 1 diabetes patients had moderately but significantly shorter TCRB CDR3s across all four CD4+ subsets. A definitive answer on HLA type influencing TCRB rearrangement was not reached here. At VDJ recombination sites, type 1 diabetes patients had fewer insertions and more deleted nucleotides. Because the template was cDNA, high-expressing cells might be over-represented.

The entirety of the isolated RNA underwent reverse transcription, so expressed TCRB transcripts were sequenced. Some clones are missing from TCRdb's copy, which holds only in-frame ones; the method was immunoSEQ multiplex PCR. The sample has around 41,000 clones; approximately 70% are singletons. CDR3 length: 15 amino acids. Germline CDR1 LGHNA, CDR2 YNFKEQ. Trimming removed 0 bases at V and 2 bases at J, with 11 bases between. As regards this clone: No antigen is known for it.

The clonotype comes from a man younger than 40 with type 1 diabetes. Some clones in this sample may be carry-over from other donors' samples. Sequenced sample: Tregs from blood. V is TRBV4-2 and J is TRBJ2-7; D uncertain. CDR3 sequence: CASSQEIRSTYEQYF. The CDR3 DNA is TGTGCCAGCAGCCAAGAAATCAGGTCGACCTACGAGCAGTACTTC.